These 23 T cell receptor beta chains were sequenced from one sample in a study of T cell responses to AZD1222 COVID-19 vaccine. The assay was immunoSEQ multiplex PCR, and TCRdb's table has in-frame clones only and misses some. Of approximately 110,000 clones in the sample, roughly 90% are singletons; the top ten hold 2% to 3%. Sequencing was performed on peripheral blood, taken on day 0 of AZD1222 vaccination. The receptors originated from an adult in good health.

The rearrangement links TRBV19 to TRBJ2-1; 9 bases are shared with TRBD2. The CDR3 extends over 15 amino acids. Trimming at V came to 5 bases and at J to 3 bases, leaving 5 bases not matched to a gene. Per germline, CDR1 LNHDA and CDR2 SQIVND (reference sequence). Here the CDR3 DNA reads TGTGCCAGTAGTGCACTAGCGGGTATCTACAATGAGCAGTTCTTC. Encoded protein: CASSALAGIYNEQFF.

V and J are TRBV5-1 and TRBJ1-4; 7 bases match TRBD1. The CDR3 length is 13 residues. Trimming at V came to 3 bases and at J to 5 bases, leaving 1 base not matched to a gene. Germline V gene data show CDR1 as SGHRS and CDR2 as YFSETQ. The CDR3 loop is CASSSGQNEKLFF. The DNA for the CDR3 is TGCGCCAGCAGCTCGGGACAGAATGAAAAACTGTTTTTT.

V is TRBV5-4 and J is TRBJ2-7; 16 bases agree with TRBD2. V lost 4 bases and J lost 3; bases outside the gene matches: 4. Per the germline V gene, CDR1 is SGHNT and CDR2 is YYREEE (reference sequence). The CDR3 has 16 residues. The CDR3 DNA reads as TGTGCCAGCAGCCGGGGGACTAGCGGGAGGGTCTACGAGCAGTACTTC. Translating gives CASSRGTSGRVYEQYF. The whole variable domain, remainder taken from reference TRBV5-4 and TRBJ2-7, is ETGVTQSPTHLIKTRGQQVTLRCSSQSGHNTVSWYQQALGQGPQFIFQYYREEENGRGNFPPRFSGLQFPNYSSELNVNALELDDSALYLCASSRGTSGRVYEQYFGPGTRLTVT.

V usage is TRBV12-3 or TRBV12-4 and J usage is TRBJ1-4; TRBD1 is a possible D gene (5 bases). The CDR3 loop spans 12 amino acids. V gave up 5 bases and J gave up 10 bases, with 11 bases separating them. CDR3 DNA: TGTGCCAGCAGTCCCGGGACCCTAAAACTGTTTTTT. Translation gives CASSPGTLKLFF.

This clone has a single count. V gene TRBV12-3 or TRBV12-4 combines with J gene TRBJ1-1, with D hard to call. V gave up 2 bases and J gave up 3 bases, with 7 bases separating them. The length of the CDR3 is 13 residues. CDR3 in amino acids: CASSLRVDTEAFF. DNA of the CDR3: TGTGCCAGCAGTTTACGGGTGGACACTGAAGCTTTCTTT.

This chain joins TRBV5-5 and TRBJ1-1, with a tentative D call TRBD1 (5 bases). The V gene's germline CDR1 is SGHKS and CDR2 YYEKEE (reference sequence). V was shortened by 2 bases and J by 0 bases, with 14 bases between the two germline ends. The CDR3 runs 16 residues. As DNA, the CDR3 is TGTGCCAGCAGCTTAGGCCAGGGTGGGATGAACACTGAAGCTTTCTTT. This sequence encodes CASSLGQGGMNTEAFF. The full variable domain, completed using reference TRBV5-5 and TRBJ1-1, is DAGVTQSPTHLIKTRGQQVTLRCSPISGHKSVSWYQQVLGQGPQFIFQYYEKEERGRGNFPDRFSARQFPNYSSELNVNALLLGDSALYLCASSLGQGGMNTEAFFGQGTRLTVV.

J is TRBJ2-3 and V is TRBV3-1 (or the pseudogene TRBV3-2); 11 nucleotides align to TRBD2. Per germline, CDR1 LGHDT and CDR2 YNNKEL (reference sequence). The CDR3 has 17 amino acids. Trimming took 3 bases from V and 0 from J; bases not matched to a gene: 5. The CDR3 DNA is TGTGCCAGCAGCCAGTCAAGACTAGCGGGGAGCACAGATACGCAGTATTTT. Protein sequence: CASSQSRLAGSTDTQYF.

CDR3 coding DNA: TGTGCCTCCCGCGGTCGGTTTGGGGTGGCTGGGGCCAACGTCCTGACTTTC. Its protein is CASRGRFGVAGANVLTF. The chain has TRBV28 and TRBJ2-6; D unclear. This CDR3 region has 17 residues. Deletions cut 11 bases from V and 2 bases from J, with 22 bases between. Germline loops: CDR1 MDHEN, CDR2 SYDVKM.

The V call is TRBV27, the J call TRBJ2-3; TRBD2 matches at 9 bases. Germline trimming cut 3 bases from V and 6 bases from J; bases unmatched to any gene: 13. The CDR3 is made up of 17 amino acids. The germline gives CDR1 MNHEY, CDR2 SMNVEV (reference sequence). The CDR3 reads CASSFGNLAGAGDTQYF. CDR3 DNA: TGTGCCAGCAGTTTTGGCAATTTAGCGGGGGCTGGGGATACGCAGTATTTT.

This chain's CDR3 is CASSQDPGLRVDGYTF. CDR3 in DNA: TGTGCCAGCAGCCAAGACCCCGGACTCCGTGTGGATGGCTACACCTTC. The chain has TRBV4-2 and TRBJ1-2; D unresolved. The ends were cut back, 0 bases at V and 6 bases at J, with 17 bases in the middle. CDR3 size: 16 residues. Germline V gives CDR1 LGHNA, CDR2 YNFKEQ.

The V and J genes are TRBV5-5 and TRBJ2-7; 7 nucleotides align to TRBD1. The V and J ends lost 3 bases and 6 bases, in that order; junction bases with no gene match: 3. CDR3 length equals 12 residues. From germline, CDR1 is SGHKS and CDR2 YYEKEE (reference sequence). The CDR3 region has the DNA TGTGCCAGCAGCTCCTACAGGGGCGAGCAGTACTTC. Translated: CASSSYRGEQYF.

The chain recombines TRBV2 with TRBJ2-3; D remains ambiguous. Trimming removed 8 bases from V and 0 bases from J, with 15 bases in between. Germline V gene data show CDR1 as SNHLY and CDR2 as FYNNEI. CDR3 length: 15 residues. In DNA form, the CDR3 reads TGTGCCAGCGCTATGGTCGGGCGTAGCACAGATACGCAGTATTTT. Translation: CASAMVGRSTDTQYF. Drawing the rest from reference TRBV2 and TRBJ2-3, the complete variable domain is EPEVTQTPSHQVTQMGQEVILRCVPISNHLYFYWYRQILGQKVEFLVSFYNNEISEKSEIFDDQFSVERPDGSNFTLKIRSTKLEDSAMYFCASAMVGRSTDTQYFGPGTRLTVL.

This rearrangement joins TRBV3-1 (or the pseudogene TRBV3-2) to TRBJ1-1, with D possibly matching TRBD1 (5 bases). CDR3 length: 13 residues. V lost 4 bases, J lost 6 bases, and 12 bases lay in between. The germline V gene encodes CDR1 LGHDT and CDR2 YNNKEL (reference sequence). CDR3 residues: CASSPRQRSEAFF. The CDR3 bases are TGTGCCAGCAGCCCCCGACAGAGGTCTGAAGCTTTCTTT.

The rearrangement uses TRBV7-9 and TRBJ1-1, with 7 positions matching TRBD1. The CDR3 has 13 residues. Trimming removed 5 bases from V and 4 bases from J; junction bases left unmatched: 4. CDR1 and CDR2 from the germline V gene are SEHNR and FQNEAQ (reference sequence). The CDR3, as DNA: TGTGCCAGCAGCCGACAGGGCGGCACTGAAGCTTTCTTT. Its protein product is CASSRQGGTEAFF. Drawing the rest from reference TRBV7-9 and TRBJ1-1, the complete variable domain is DTGVSQNPRHKITKRGQNVTFRCDPISEHNRLYWYRQTLGQGPEFLTYFQNEAQLEKSRLLSDRFSAERPKGSFSTLEIQRTEQGDSAMYLCASSRQGGTEAFFGQGTRLTVV.

The V gene is TRBV28, the J gene TRBJ2-5; D is uncertain. The germline V gene has CDR1 MDHEN and CDR2 SYDVKM. The CDR3 covers 12 residues. Trimming removed 4 bases from V and 3 bases from J, with 6 bases in between. DNA for the CDR3: TGTGCCAGCAGTTCTAGTAAAGAGACCCAGTACTTC. Its protein product is CASSSSKETQYF.

The sample holds a few counts of this clone. V and J are TRBV29-1 and TRBJ1-2; D gene unclear. The CDR3 length is 14 residues. Trimming removed 2 bases at V and 0 bases at J, with 10 bases between. CDR1 and CDR2 from the germline V gene are SQVTM and ANQGSEA. The CDR3 spells CSVELWEANYGYTF. DNA of the CDR3: TGCAGCGTTGAACTCTGGGAAGCTAACTATGGCTACACCTTC.

Notes on this clone: At one end, the junction sequence differs from germline, possibly due to a read error. The V gene is TRBV7-7, the J gene TRBJ2-7, with TRBD1 matching over 8 bases. Germline V gene lookup returns CDR1 SSHAT and CDR2 FNYEAQ (reference sequence). The CDR3 totals 14 residues. CDR3 protein: CASSPDRGSYEQYF. The CDR3 region has the DNA TGTGCTAGCAGCCCCGACAGGGGTTCCTACGAGCAGTACTTC.

V gene TRBV6-1 combines with J gene TRBJ1-2; D is perhaps TRBD1 (6 bases). The germline V gene encodes CDR1 MNHNS and CDR2 SASEGT. The V and J ends lost 5 bases and 4 bases respectively, with 17 bases between them. The CDR3 runs 15 residues. CDR3 nucleotides: TGTGCCAGCAGTTCTACCCTAGACAGGCCCTATGGCTACACCTTC. Translated, it gives CASSSTLDRPYGYTF.

In this sample, this clone turned up a few times. V is TRBV2 and J is TRBJ1-5; no firm D call. This CDR3 is 14 amino acids long. V was trimmed by 6 bases and J by 0 bases, leaving 9 bases between them. Germline V lookup: CDR1 SNHLY, CDR2 FYNNEI. Written as DNA, the CDR3 is TGTGCCAGCAGGTGGGCGCATAGCAATCAGCCCCAGCATTTT. This encodes CASRWAHSNQPQHF.

J is TRBJ2-6 and V is TRBV12-3 or TRBV12-4; D not resolved. Trimming took off 8 bases at V and 0 bases at J, with 5 bases between the two ends. The CDR3 consists of 13 residues. The CDR3 nucleotides read TGTGCCAGCCAAGGCTCTGGGGCCAACGTCCTGACTTTC. Residues: CASQGSGANVLTF.

The rearrangement links TRBV5-5 to TRBJ2-1; 8 bases match TRBD1. Unmatched junction bases numbered 13, after V lost 7 bases and J lost 10 bases. CDR3 length: 14 residues. Germline V gene sequence: CDR1 SGHKS, CDR2 YYEKEE (reference sequence). Here the CDR3 DNA reads TGTGCCAGCCAAGACCGCAGGGGGCTAGGAGAGCAGTTCTTC. Protein: CASQDRRGLGEQFF. The whole variable domain, remainder taken from reference TRBV5-5 and TRBJ2-1, is DAGVTQSPTHLIKTRGQQVTLRCSPISGHKSVSWYQQVLGQGPQFIFQYYEKEERGRGNFPDRFSARQFPNYSSELNVNALLLGDSALYLCASQDRRGLGEQFFGPGTRLTVL.

V and J are TRBV6-2 or TRBV6-3 and TRBJ2-1; 12 nucleotides agree with TRBD2. V trimming: 6 bases; J trimming: 7 bases; junction bases outside the gene matches: 10. The CDR3 is made up of 16 amino acids. CDR1 and CDR2 (germline): MNHEY, SVGEGT. The CDR3 is CASSSRTSGNSNEQFF. Here the CDR3 DNA reads TGTGCCAGCAGCTCCAGGACTAGCGGGAATTCAAATGAGCAGTTCTTC.

V usage is TRBV15 and J usage is TRBJ2-3, with 9 bases identical to TRBD1. CDR1 is LNHNV, CDR2 YYDKDF, per germline (reference sequence). V lost 0 bases, J lost 7 bases, and 23 bases stayed unmatched. There are 21 residues in the CDR3. CDR3 sequence: CATSRDRGRGAGTGILNTQYF. CDR3 coding DNA: TGTGCCACCAGCAGAGATAGGGGAAGAGGAGCCGGGACAGGGATTCTAAATACGCAGTATTTT.